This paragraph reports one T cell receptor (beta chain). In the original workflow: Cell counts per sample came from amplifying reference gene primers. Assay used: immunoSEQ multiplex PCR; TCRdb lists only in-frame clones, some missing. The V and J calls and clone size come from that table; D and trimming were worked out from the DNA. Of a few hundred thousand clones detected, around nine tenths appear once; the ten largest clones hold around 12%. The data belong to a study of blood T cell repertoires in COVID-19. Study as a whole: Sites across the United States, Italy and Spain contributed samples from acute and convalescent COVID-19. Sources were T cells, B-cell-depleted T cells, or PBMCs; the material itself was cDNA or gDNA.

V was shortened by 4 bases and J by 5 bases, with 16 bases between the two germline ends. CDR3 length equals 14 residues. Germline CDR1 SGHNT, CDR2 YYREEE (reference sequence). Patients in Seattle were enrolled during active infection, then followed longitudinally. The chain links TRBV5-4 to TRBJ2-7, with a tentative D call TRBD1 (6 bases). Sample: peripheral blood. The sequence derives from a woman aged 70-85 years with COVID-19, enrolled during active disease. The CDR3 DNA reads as TGTGCCAGCAGCGACCCCCAGGGGCTGGACGAGCAGTACTTC. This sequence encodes CASSDPQGLDEQYF.